This entry lists 26 T cell receptor beta chains sequenced from one sample in a study of blood T cell repertoires in COVID-19. The protocol was immunoSEQ multiplex PCR, while the TCRdb copy is restricted to in-frame clones and leaves out a portion. The sample lists approximately 140,000 clones; roughly 88% were seen once. The sequenced material came from peripheral blood. The receptors originated from a human donor in a cohort sampled during active COVID-19.

This clone has only one observation. The chain links TRBV3-1 (or the pseudogene TRBV3-2) to TRBJ2-1; TRBD1 aligns across 7 bases. The CDR3 has 14 residues. The trim removed 4 bases at V and 8 bases at J, leaving 8 bases unmatched. Germline CDR1 and CDR2: LGHDT and YNNKEL (reference sequence). The CDR3 loop is CASSRGQVRYEQFF. In nucleotides, the CDR3 is TGTGCCAGCAGCCGTGGACAGGTCCGCTATGAGCAGTTCTTC.

This rearrangement joins TRBV6-6 to TRBJ2-7; 10 nucleotides line up with TRBD1. Per germline, CDR1 MNHNY and CDR2 SVGAGI (reference sequence). This CDR3 has 15 residues. Trimming cost V 5 bases and J 2 bases; bases outside gene matches: 6. The CDR3 nucleotides are TGTGCCAGCAGTACCGGGACAGGGGAGGCCTACGAGCAGTACTTC. Translated: CASSTGTGEAYEQYF.

This chain connects TRBV7-8 to TRBJ2-7, with D possibly TRBD1 on 6 matching bases. This CDR3 region has 13 residues. CDR1 is SGHVS, CDR2 FQNEAQ, per germline. V was clipped by 5 bases and J by 3 bases, with 11 bases between them. This CDR3 is CASSPGQFYEQYF. The CDR3 nucleotides are TGTGCCAGCAGCCCAGGACAGTTCTACGAGCAGTACTTC.

This chain uses TRBV6-6 with TRBJ1-1; no firm D call. CDR1 and CDR2 (germline): MNHNY, SVGAGI (reference sequence). Trimming took off 7 bases at V and 1 base at J, with 10 bases between the two ends. The CDR3 has 13 residues. The CDR3 reads CASTDRGNTEAFF. As DNA, the CDR3 is TGTGCCAGCACCGACCGGGGGAACACTGAAGCTTTCTTT.

The genes are TRBV6-6 and TRBJ1-1, with D perhaps TRBD1 (5 bases). Trimming removed 4 bases at V and 8 bases at J, with 8 bases between. This CDR3 has 11 residues. Germline V gene data show CDR1 as MNHNY and CDR2 as SVGAGI (reference sequence). The CDR3 sequence is CASSSDREAFF. As DNA, the CDR3 is TGTGCCAGCAGTTCCGACAGAGAAGCTTTCTTT.

This chain links TRBV3-1 (or the pseudogene TRBV3-2) with TRBJ2-5, with D hard to call. The CDR3 covers 15 residues. V gave up 0 bases and J gave up 5 bases, with 13 bases separating them. Germline-derived CDR1 and CDR2 are LGHDT and YNNKEL (reference sequence). In DNA form, the CDR3 reads TGTGCCAGCAGCCAAGACTCCGAGCTCCGGGAGACCCAGTACTTC. This sequence encodes CASSQDSELRETQYF.

This chain uses TRBV6-5 with TRBJ2-1; 7 bases line up with TRBD1. Germline CDR1 MNHEY, CDR2 SVGAGI. V dropped 9 bases and J dropped 4; count of bases not matched to a gene: 9. The CDR3 spans 14 residues. CDR3 loop: CASAGTESYNEQFF. As DNA, the CDR3 is TGTGCCAGTGCCGGGACAGAGAGTTACAATGAGCAGTTCTTC.

The chain carries TRBV27 and TRBJ2-7, with 7 bases matching TRBD1. This CDR3 contains 14 residues. The germline V gene encodes CDR1 MNHEY and CDR2 SMNVEV (reference sequence). Trimming took 10 bases from V and 1 from J; bases not matched to a gene: 10. The CDR3 nucleotides read TGTGCCACCAAGAGACAGGGCCATTCCTACGAGCAGTACTTC. The encoded protein is CATKRQGHSYEQYF.

CDR3 protein: CASSNGPWSSYNSPLHF. The CDR3 region has the DNA TGTGCCAGCAGTAACGGTCCGTGGAGCTCCTATAATTCACCCCTCCACTTT. J is TRBJ1-6 and V is TRBV9; D gene uncertain. V lost 5 bases, J lost 0 bases, and 15 bases lay in between. In germline, CDR1 is SGDLS, CDR2 YYNGEE. The CDR3 has 17 residues.

The V and J genes are TRBV27 and TRBJ2-3; tentative D call: TRBD1 (6 bases). The V end was cut by 8 bases, the J end by 6 bases, with 15 bases between. The length of the CDR3 is 13 residues. The germline CDR1 and CDR2 sequences are MNHEY and SMNVEV (reference sequence). CDR3 amino acids: CASGMGRGDTQYF. The CDR3 nucleotides are TGTGCCAGCGGAATGGGAAGGGGGGATACGCAGTATTTT.

The chain recombines TRBV30 with TRBJ1-1; D gene ambiguous. The CDR3 runs to 14 residues. V was trimmed by 4 bases and J by 4 bases, leaving 16 bases between them. The V gene's germline CDR1 is GTSNPN and CDR2 SVGIG (reference sequence). For the CDR3, the DNA is TGTGCCTGGAAGCCCCTTTTTTTTAGCACTGAAGCTTTCTTT. Translation gives CAWKPLFFSTEAFF. Drawing the rest from reference TRBV30 and TRBJ1-1, the complete variable domain is SQTIHQWPATLVQPVGSPLSLECTVEGTSNPNLYWYRQAAGRGLQLLFYSVGIGQISSEVPQNLSASRPQDRQFILSSKKLLLSDSGFYLCAWKPLFFSTEAFFGQGTRLTVV.

The V gene is TRBV7-2, the J gene TRBJ1-2; 7 nucleotides match TRBD1. V lost 1 base and J lost 6; bases outside the gene matches: 5. This CDR3 is built from 14 residues. Germline CDR1 reads SGHTA; CDR2 reads FQGNSA. CDR3 amino acids: CASSLDRGWNGYTF. As DNA, the CDR3 is TGTGCCAGCAGCTTAGACAGGGGATGGAATGGCTACACCTTC.

The J gene is TRBJ2-7, the V gene TRBV4-1, with 10 bases matching TRBD1. Per the germline V gene, CDR1 is MGHRA and CDR2 is YSYEKL. This CDR3 region has 15 residues. V was pared by 4 bases and J by 0 bases, with 3 bases of the junction left unmatched. CDR3 nucleotide sequence: TGCGCCAGCAGCCGAGGGGACAGGGGCTCCTACGAGCAGTACTTC. The encoded protein is CASSRGDRGSYEQYF.

V and J are TRBV6-6 and TRBJ2-7; maybe TRBD1 (6 bases). The J call is in doubt because the DNA end fits TRBJ2-5 better. The CDR3 spans 12 residues. CDR1 and CDR2 (germline): MNHNY, SVGAGI (reference sequence). In DNA, the CDR3 is TGTGCCACCGGACAGAACCAAGAGACCCAGTACTTC. Translated, it gives CATGQNQETQYF.

This clone has a handful of counts. The chain couples TRBV9 to TRBJ1-2, with 7 bases identical to TRBD1. This CDR3 spans 12 amino acids. J lost 7 bases, V lost 1 base, and 1 base had no gene match. Germline V lookup: CDR1 SGDLS, CDR2 YYNGEE. CDR3 bases: TGTGCCAGCAGCGTACCAGGGGGTGGCTACACCTTC. Protein product: CASSVPGGGYTF.

This clone was observed a few times. This chain connects TRBV3-1 (or the pseudogene TRBV3-2) to TRBJ1-1, with TRBD1 identical over 7 bases. V dropped 4 bases and J dropped 10; count of bases not matched to a gene: 9. This CDR3 region has 13 residues. Germline-derived CDR1 and CDR2 are LGHDT and YNNKEL (reference sequence). CDR3 DNA: TGTGCCAGCAGCCGTGGACAGGAGGAAACAGCTTTCTTT. This codes for CASSRGQEETAFF.

The chain employs TRBV3-1 (or the pseudogene TRBV3-2) and TRBJ2-7; D is possibly TRBD1 (5 bases). Trimming stripped 4 bases from V and 7 bases from J, with 17 bases between. CDR1 is LGHDT and CDR2 is YNNKEL in the germline V gene (reference sequence). This CDR3 has 14 amino acids. DNA for the CDR3: TGTGCCAGCAGCCTTTCTGGGGCAGGGCGGGAGCAGTACTTC. It codes for CASSLSGAGREQYF.

V is TRBV11-2 and J is TRBJ2-1, with 8 bases fitting TRBD1. The CDR3 is 14 residues long. Germline assignment: CDR1 SGHAT and CDR2 FQNNGV. The ends lost 1 base at V and 9 bases at J; junction bases unmatched: 5. As DNA, the CDR3 is TGTGCCAGCAGCTTAGTGGCAGGGGGCGGTGAGCAGTTCTTC. Its translation is CASSLVAGGGEQFF.

The chain recombines TRBV5-8 with TRBJ1-5; D is uncertain. CDR1 SGHTS and CDR2 YDEGEE come from the germline V gene. The CDR3 has 14 residues. The V and J ends lost 1 base and 0 bases respectively, with 5 bases between them. For the CDR3, the DNA is TGTGCCAGCAGCTTGTATTATAGCAATCAGCCCCAGCATTTT. Translating it yields CASSLYYSNQPQHF.

The CDR3 is CASCRTGSTDTQYF. The CDR3 nucleotides are TGTGCCAGCTGTCGGACAGGAAGCACAGATACGCAGTATTTT. The V gene is TRBV6-5, the J gene TRBJ2-3, with 7 bases fitting TRBD1. The CDR3 length is 14 residues. The trim removed 8 bases at V and 0 bases at J, leaving 5 bases unmatched. The germline V gene encodes CDR1 MNHEY and CDR2 SVGAGI.

Only a few counts were recorded for this clone. The V call is TRBV19, the J call TRBJ1-6; D is possibly TRBD1 (5 bases). The CDR3 length is 14 residues. V was trimmed by 5 bases and J by 7 bases, leaving 12 bases between them. Germline V gene lookup returns CDR1 LNHDA and CDR2 SQIVND (reference sequence). The CDR3 protein is CASSPDGGNSPLHF. The CDR3 nucleotides are TGTGCCAGTAGTCCGGACGGGGGGAATTCACCCCTCCACTTT.

The chain recombines TRBV6-1 with TRBJ2-7; D is possibly TRBD1 (5 bases). Germline V gene lookup returns CDR1 MNHNS and CDR2 SASEGT. The CDR3 extends over 15 amino acids. V was clipped by 0 bases and J by 5 bases, with 14 bases between them. CDR3 loop: CASSEAVRALDEQYF. CDR3 nucleotides: TGTGCCAGCAGTGAAGCAGTCAGGGCTCTCGACGAGCAGTACTTC.

The chain uses TRBV5-6 and TRBJ1-2; D unclear. Germline loops: CDR1 SGHDT, CDR2 YYEEEE. V lost 4 bases and J 4 bases, leaving 20 bases between the germline ends. The CDR3 consists of 16 residues. Here the CDR3 DNA reads TGTGCCAGCAGCGGAGCTCTCGACGGCAGCCTCTATGGCTACACCTTC. It specifies CASSGALDGSLYGYTF.

V and J are TRBV3-1 (or the pseudogene TRBV3-2) and TRBJ2-5; 12 nucleotides match TRBD2. Per the germline V gene, CDR1 is LGHDT and CDR2 is YNNKEL (reference sequence). The length of the CDR3 is 15 residues. After removal of 6 bases from V and 3 bases from J, the junction contained 5 bases not matched to a gene. The CDR3 DNA is TGTGCCAGCAGACCTGGACTAGCGGGGAAAGAGACCCAGTACTTC. It yields the protein CASRPGLAGKETQYF.

In its sample, this clone was seen once. The V call is TRBV27, the J call TRBJ2-1; TRBD2 agrees at 8 bases. The CDR3 is made up of 15 amino acids. CDR1 MNHEY and CDR2 SMNVEV come from the germline V gene (reference sequence). The V and J ends lost 2 bases and 4 bases, in that order; junction bases with no gene match: 4. CDR3 amino acids: CASSLVRGGYNEQFF. CDR3 coding DNA: TGTGCCAGCAGTTTAGTCCGGGGGGGATACAATGAGCAGTTCTTC.

V usage is TRBV25-1 and J usage is TRBJ1-5, with TRBD1 matching 12 bases. V lost 2 bases and J lost 7; bases outside the gene matches: 6. The CDR3 spans 16 residues. Germline CDR1 and CDR2: MGHDK and SYGVNS. The DNA for the CDR3 is TGTGCCAGCAGTGAACCCGGGACAGGGGGCGAGCAGCCCCAGCATTTT. Protein product: CASSEPGTGGEQPQHF.